The 26 T cell receptor beta chains given below trace back to one sample, sequenced in a study of regulatory and conventional T cells in RAG deficiency. Conventional CD4+ T cells were sorted from blood as CD25-low CD127-high cells. The data were produced by immunoSEQ multiplex PCR, yet TCRdb's version contains in-frame clones alone and is incomplete. This repertoire shows around 20,000 clones, approximately 95% found once; its top ten account for around 1.4%. The sample also formed part of further work on regulatory T cells. As reported in that work: The PCR used 52 TRBV and 13 TRBJ primers.

What was sequenced was CD25- CD4+ T cells sorted from blood. These receptors were obtained from a human donor in good health.

CDR3 region: CASSIRHNMNTEAFF. In DNA, the CDR3 is TGTGCCAGTAGTATCAGGCACAACATGAACACTGAAGCTTTCTTT. This sequence joins TRBV19 and TRBJ1-1; D is ambiguous. V was pared by 3 bases and J by 0 bases, with 11 bases between. CDR3 length: 15 amino acids. Germline-derived CDR1 and CDR2 are LNHDA and SQIVND (reference sequence).

The rearrangement links TRBV10-2 to TRBJ1-5, with 11 nucleotides matching TRBD1. The ends lost 3 bases at V and 6 bases at J; junction bases unmatched: 25. This CDR3 comprises 22 residues. Germline CDR1 WSHSY, CDR2 SAAADI. Written as DNA, the CDR3 is TGCGCCAGCAGTGACCCCGGGACAGGGGGTTATGGGGGCCCCTCCCTCGGTCAGCCCCAGCATTTT. It is translated as CASSDPGTGGYGGPSLGQPQHF.

The chain couples TRBV25-1 to TRBJ1-2, with TRBD1 identical over 10 bases. Germline V gene lookup returns CDR1 MGHDK and CDR2 SYGVNS. There are 14 residues in the CDR3. V was clipped by 4 bases and J by 8 bases; unmatched bases: 7. The CDR3 DNA follows: TGTGCCAGCAGTGTTGGACAGGGGGTGGAAGGCTACACCTTC. Translation: CASSVGQGVEGYTF.

The chain combines TRBV7-9 with TRBJ2-7, with D perhaps TRBD1 (6 bases). Germline lookup yields CDR1 SEHNR and CDR2 FQNEAQ (reference sequence). The CDR3 extends over 13 amino acids. The germline V and J ends were trimmed by 5 bases and 6 bases, with 14 bases remaining between them. Written as DNA, the CDR3 is TGTGCCAGCAGCGAACAGGGCGAGCGCGAGCAGTACTTC. Residues: CASSEQGEREQYF.

The chain uses TRBV2 and TRBJ1-1, with D unresolved. This CDR3 comprises 12 residues. Germline assignment: CDR1 SNHLY and CDR2 FYNNEI. Trimming removed 4 bases at V and 4 bases at J, with 7 bases between. The CDR3 region has the DNA TGTGCCAGCAGTGGAGGATCCACTGAAGCTTTCTTT. It translates to CASSGGSTEAFF.

The J gene is TRBJ1-4, the V gene TRBV4-3, with no clear D. The CDR3 is 15 amino acids. Per the germline V gene, CDR1 is LGHNA and CDR2 is YSLEER. Trimming pared 3 bases from V and 5 bases from J, leaving 13 bases between. CDR3 amino acids: CASSHKQSSNEKLFF. Written as DNA, the CDR3 is TGCGCCAGCAGCCACAAACAGTCCTCAAATGAAAAACTGTTTTTT.

The chain uses TRBV14 and TRBJ1-1; TRBD1 matches at 8 bases. The CDR3 sequence is 12 residues long. The V gene end was trimmed by 0 bases and the J gene end by 11 bases; junction bases not matched to a gene: 2. CDR1 is SGHDN, CDR2 FVKESK, per germline. CDR3 bases: TGTGCCAGCAGCCAAGATCAGGGGGCGGCTTTCTTT. Protein: CASSQDQGAAFF.

The chain couples TRBV30 to TRBJ1-2; TRBD1 might be the D (6 bases). Germline-derived CDR1 and CDR2 are GTSNPN and SVGIG (reference sequence). The V end was cut by 2 bases, the J end by 0 bases, with 19 bases between. This CDR3 spans 17 amino acids. The CDR3 loop reads CAWSPPHLTGTNYGYTF. CDR3 coding DNA: TGTGCCTGGAGTCCACCTCACTTAACAGGGACTAACTATGGCTACACCTTC.

This chain uses TRBV6-6 with TRBJ2-3, with D maybe TRBD1 (6 bases). The CDR3 is 14 residues long. Germline V CDR1 and CDR2: MNHNY, SVGAGI (reference sequence). The germline V and J ends were trimmed by 5 bases and 3 bases, with 12 bases remaining between them. CDR3 in amino acids: CASSKNRVTDTQYF. The CDR3 bases are TGTGCCAGCAGTAAGAACAGGGTTACAGATACGCAGTATTTT.

J is TRBJ2-1 and V is TRBV20-1; D is unresolved. The CDR3 covers 10 residues. Germline-derived CDR1 and CDR2 are DFQATT and SNEGSKA (reference sequence). Trimming cost V 5 bases and J 8 bases, with 7 bases left between them. The chain's CDR3 is CSASGDEQFF. CDR3 nucleotide sequence: TGCAGTGCTTCGGGTGATGAGCAGTTCTTC.

The gene calls are TRBV18 and TRBJ1-1; a weak D match, TRBD1 (5 bases). The V end was cut by 2 bases, the J end by 1 base, with 8 bases between. From germline, CDR1 is KGHSH and CDR2 LQKENI. This CDR3 comprises 14 residues. The CDR3 DNA sequence: TGTGCCAGCTCACCAGGGGCGCCGAACACTGAAGCTTTCTTT. Residues: CASSPGAPNTEAFF. Supplemented by reference TRBV18 and TRBJ1-1, the full variable domain reads NAGVMQNPRHLVRRRGQEARLRCSPMKGHSHVYWYRQLPEEGLKFMVYLQKENIIDESGMPKERFSAEFPKEGPSILRIQQVVRGDSAAYFCASSPGAPNTEAFFGQGTRLTVV.

The rearrangement joins TRBV30 to TRBJ1-2; no definite D call. Germline CDR1 is GTSNPN and CDR2 is SVGIG (reference sequence). V gave up 3 bases and J gave up 2 bases, with 10 bases separating them. The CDR3 runs 13 residues. CDR3 loop: CAWSLSGNYGYTF. The CDR3 DNA reads as TGTGCCTGGAGCCTCTCCGGGAACTATGGCTACACCTTC.

The chain couples TRBV4-2 to TRBJ2-3, with TRBD2 as a possible D gene (6 bases). Trimming left V 4 bases short and J 0 bases short, with 11 bases between. Germline assignment: CDR1 LGHNA and CDR2 YNFKEQ. This CDR3 is 15 amino acids long. As DNA, the CDR3 is TGTGCCAGCAGCCCGCGACTAGTAAGCACAGATACGCAGTATTTT. Its protein product is CASSPRLVSTDTQYF.

The gene calls are TRBV5-4 and TRBJ1-2; D remains ambiguous. Between the trimmed V and J ends, which lost 10 bases and 5 bases, there was a span of 15 bases. The length of the CDR3 is 12 residues. CDR1 SGHNT and CDR2 YYREEE come from the germline V gene (reference sequence). CDR3 in DNA: TGTGCCCACGGGGTGGGTCAGTATGGCTACACCTTC. It encodes CAHGVGQYGYTF.

The chain has TRBV7-2 and TRBJ1-2, with 7 positions matching TRBD1. V dropped 5 bases and J dropped 2; count of bases not matched to a gene: 8. CDR3 length: 15 amino acids. CDR1 is SGHTA, CDR2 FQGNSA, per germline. The CDR3 DNA is TGTGCCAGCAGCACGAATCCGGGACAGAACTATGGCTACACCTTC. Translated, it gives CASSTNPGQNYGYTF. Variable domain in full (rest from reference TRBV7-2 and TRBJ1-2): GAGVSQSPSNKVTEKGKDVELRCDPISGHTALYWYRQSLGQGLEFLIYFQGNSAPDKSGLPSDRFSAERTGGSVSTLTIQRTQQEDSAVYLCASSTNPGQNYGYTFGSGTRLTVV.

The chain is built from TRBV28 and TRBJ2-7, with 8 bases aligning to TRBD1. The CDR3 loop spans 19 amino acids. Germline lookup yields CDR1 MDHEN and CDR2 SYDVKM. The junction had 20 bases not matched to a gene; V was cut back by 6 bases and J by 1 base. The CDR3 DNA reads TGTGCCAGCAGCCCGGTGGCAGGGGGCGGCATGGGGGGTTCCTACGAGCAGTACTTC. Translating it yields CASSPVAGGGMGGSYEQYF.

This chain links TRBV5-6 with TRBJ2-3; D call uncertain. Germline loops: CDR1 SGHDT, CDR2 YYEEEE. The CDR3 consists of 13 residues. The V end was cut by 0 bases, the J end by 0 bases, with 2 bases between. CDR3 sequence reads: CASSLASTDTQYF. The DNA for the CDR3 is TGTGCCAGCAGCTTGGCAAGCACAGATACGCAGTATTTT.

V is TRBV7-9 and J is TRBJ2-1; D call uncertain. The V and J ends lost 5 bases and 4 bases respectively, with 6 bases between them. This CDR3 contains 12 residues. Germline V lookup: CDR1 SEHNR, CDR2 FQNEAQ (reference sequence). Here the CDR3 reads CASSQLYNEQFF. DNA of the CDR3: TGTGCCAGCAGCCAACTGTACAATGAGCAGTTCTTC. The complete variable domain, with remaining parts taken from reference TRBV7-9 and TRBJ2-1, reads DTGVSQNPRHKITKRGQNVTFRCDPISEHNRLYWYRQTLGQGPEFLTYFQNEAQLEKSRLLSDRFSAERPKGSFSTLEIQRTEQGDSAMYLCASSQLYNEQFFGPGTRLTVL.

V and J are TRBV9 and TRBJ2-1; 12 nucleotides line up with TRBD2. The length of the CDR3 is 16 residues. From germline, CDR1 is SGDLS and CDR2 YYNGEE. Trimming took 3 bases from V and 8 from J; bases not matched to a gene: 9. CDR3 sequence reads: CASSANLAGGRDEQFF. CDR3 in DNA: TGTGCCAGCAGCGCCAATCTAGCGGGGGGGCGGGATGAGCAGTTCTTC.

The J gene is TRBJ1-2, the V gene TRBV5-1, with D perhaps matching TRBD1 (6 bases). Germline values: CDR1 SGHRS, CDR2 YFSETQ. This CDR3 is built from 15 residues. The V gene lost 4 bases and the J gene lost 8 bases, with 21 bases spanning the gap. In nucleotides, the CDR3 is TGCGCCAGCAGCCCTGGCATACGACAGGCGCGGGGCTACACCTTC. This encodes CASSPGIRQARGYTF. The whole variable domain, remainder taken from reference TRBV5-1 and TRBJ1-2, is KAGVTQTPRYLIKTRGQQVTLSCSPISGHRSVSWYQQTPGQGLQFLFEYFSETQRNKGNFPGRFSGRQFSNSRSEMNVSTLELGDSALYLCASSPGIRQARGYTFGSGTRLTVV.

The rearrangement joins TRBV5-4 to TRBJ2-1; TRBD2 matches 11 bases. V trimming: 5 bases; J trimming: 0 bases; junction bases outside the gene matches: 7. CDR3 length: 17 amino acids. Looked up from germline, CDR1 is SGHNT and CDR2 is YYREEE (reference sequence). CDR3 coding DNA: TGTGCCAGCAGTCCGACTAGCGGGGCTATCTCCTACAATGAGCAGTTCTTC. Amino acid sequence: CASSPTSGAISYNEQFF.

The chain is built from TRBV10-3 and TRBJ2-2, with 7 bases fitting TRBD1. The V gene's germline CDR1 is ENHRY and CDR2 SYGVKD. J lost 3 bases, V lost 6 bases, and 10 bases had no gene match. The CDR3 is 16 amino acids. CDR3 DNA sequence: TGTGCCATCAGCAAGAGCCGGGACAGAGACACCGGGGAGCTGTTTTTT. Amino acid sequence: CAISKSRDRDTGELFF.

The chain has TRBV7-8 and TRBJ2-7; 10 nucleotides agree with TRBD1. CDR1 and CDR2 (germline): SGHVS, FQNEAQ. Trimming at V came to 5 bases and at J to 3 bases, leaving 13 bases not matched to a gene. This CDR3 contains 17 residues. The CDR3 here is CASSPPGTGEKNYEQYF. The CDR3, as DNA: TGTGCCAGCAGCCCCCCGGGGACAGGGGAGAAAAACTACGAGCAGTACTTC.

This clone appeared once. The J gene is TRBJ1-1, the V gene TRBV18; no clear D gene. Germline V gene lookup returns CDR1 KGHSH and CDR2 LQKENI. This CDR3 region has 13 residues. The germline V and J ends were trimmed by 6 bases and 3 bases, with 11 bases remaining between them. CDR3 nucleotides: TGTGCCAGCTCTACGACACCCGACACTGAAGCTTTCTTT. As protein: CASSTTPDTEAFF.

This chain links TRBV20-1 with TRBJ2-5; D gene uncertain. The CDR3 extends over 11 amino acids. CDR1 and CDR2 from the germline V gene are DFQATT and SNEGSKA (reference sequence). Trimming took 6 bases from V and 5 from J, leaving 10 bases between them. CDR3 sequence: CSALLRETQYF. CDR3 DNA sequence: TGCAGTGCCCTCCTCAGGGAGACCCAGTACTTC.

This chain uses TRBV9 with TRBJ2-7, with TRBD1 as a possible D gene (6 bases). The CDR3 is 16 residues long. V was trimmed by 0 bases and J by 1 base, leaving 14 bases between them. Germline V gene sequence: CDR1 SGDLS, CDR2 YYNGEE. The CDR3 is CASSVVAGAGSYEQYF. The CDR3 coding sequence is TGTGCCAGCAGCGTAGTAGCAGGGGCCGGGTCCTACGAGCAGTACTTC.